This TCR beta chain was captured by sequencing in a study of T cells in Graves' hyperthyroidism and ophthalmopathy. This clonotype came up many times. This CDR3 is 18 amino acids long. Germline CDR1 is SGHRS and CDR2 is YFSETQ. J was trimmed by 0 bases and V by 0 bases; bases with no gene match: 5. RNA transcripts yielded amplified TCR beta CDR3 regions. The HTBI primer set was used in a first-round RT-PCR of the TCR CDR3. TCRdb independently ran MiXCR on the multiplex PCR reads; one entry per CDR3 protein. The sample shows around 350,000 distinct CDR3 sequences, 20% to 25% of them seen only once. The clonotype originates from a middle-aged man with Graves' hyperthyroidism. The chain carries TRBV5-1 and TRBJ2-3, with TRBD2 identical over 12 bases. Sequencing was performed on blood. The CDR3 sequence is CASSLGLAGEISTDTQYF. Written as DNA, the CDR3 is TGCGCCAGCAGCTTGGGACTAGCGGGAGAGATTAGCACAGATACGCAGTATTTT. Combining the CDR3 with reference TRBV5-1 and TRBJ2-3 gives the whole variable domain KAGVTQTPRYLIKTRGQQVTLSCSPISGHRSVSWYQQTPGQGLQFLFEYFSETQRNKGNFPGRFSGRQFSNSRSEMNVSTLELGDSALYLCASSLGLAGEISTDTQYFGPGTRLTVL.